This TCR beta chain was obtained from a study of cytomegalovirus exposure and HLA in healthy donors. Likely unrecorded immune exposures existed in these nominally healthy donors. About this clone itself: Its antigen is not identified.

The V segment lost 3 bases and the J segment 7 bases; nucleotides outside the gene matches: 13. Germline V lookup: CDR1 ENHRY, CDR2 SYGVKD. The CDR3 spans 17 residues. Notes on the study in general: Follow-up analysis seemed to connect common viral pathogens with several of the most significant clusters identified.

The PCR made use of 60 Vbeta and 13 Jbeta primers. Method: immunoSEQ multiplex PCR; TCRdb's copy keeps in-frame clones and lacks some. The data hold hundreds of thousands of clones, with less than 85% observed a single time. The chain uses TRBV10-3 and TRBJ2-1, with 9 bases fitting TRBD2. Sequencing used PBMCs. The sequence was obtained from a man aged 18 to 29 in good health and CMV-seronegative. CDR3 bases: TGTGCCATCAGTGACCCCATAGCGGGAGACTCCTTAAATGAGCAGTTCTTC. Protein sequence: CAISDPIAGDSLNEQFF.